This record looks at one T cell receptor (beta chain) sequence and its context. As yet, its antigen is unknown. Per germline, CDR1 SGDLS and CDR2 YYNGEE. The CDR3 is 15 residues long. Trimming took 4 bases from V and 2 from J, leaving 15 bases between them. This specimen comes from a study of type 1 regulatory T cells. Study in general: An in vitro protocol generated T-allo10, a Tr1-enriched, alloantigen-specific CD4 T cell product.

TCRdb redid the calling of the reads with MiXCR, one entry per CDR3 protein. The sample carries about 68,000 distinct CDR3 sequences, roughly three fifths recorded once. T-allo10 cells from the graft donor were described as anergic, host-alloantigen-specific, and alloantigen-specific suppressors. Sequenced: cultured T cells, either the whole culture or a sorted T cell fraction (not recorded which). Subset in this sample: Tr1-enriched cell product generated in vitro against host alloantigens. This TCR derives from a human donor in good health. The chain is built from TRBV9 and TRBJ2-5; a possible D gene is TRBD2 (6 bases). The CDR3 coding sequence is TGTGCCAGCAGCTCGATGACTAGTAAACAAGAGACCCAGTACTTC. This gives the protein CASSSMTSKQETQYF.